These 28 T cell receptor beta chains originate from one sample sequenced in a study of cytomegalovirus exposure and HLA in healthy donors. Repertoires were generated with immunoSEQ multiplex PCR, while TCRdb's copy carries only in-frame clones and drops some. The top ten clones hold 1.5% to 2.5% of a sample with 220,000 or so clones, roughly 84% of them seen once. Sequencing was performed on PBMCs. The receptors were gathered from a woman under 30 in good health and CMV-seropositive.

This chain connects TRBV5-1 to TRBJ1-1, with 8 positions matching TRBD1. With V trimmed by 2 bases and J by 5 bases, 5 bases remained unmatched. CDR3 length equals 14 residues. CDR1 SGHRS and CDR2 YFSETQ come from the germline V gene. Here the CDR3 DNA reads TGCGCCAGCAGCTTTTACAGGGGGTCTACTGAAGCTTTCTTT. It translates to CASSFYRGSTEAFF.

CDR3 bases: TGTGCCAGCAGTTTCGGTACCACGAACTATGGCTACACCTTC. Protein sequence: CASSFGTTNYGYTF. The chain carries TRBV27 and TRBJ1-2; no reliable D call. Trimming removed 3 bases from V and 2 bases from J, with 10 bases in between. Germline lookup yields CDR1 MNHEY and CDR2 SMNVEV (reference sequence). This CDR3 is built from 14 residues.

This chain links TRBV11-2 with TRBJ2-2; 10 nucleotides match TRBD2. The CDR3 has 18 amino acids. Per the germline V gene, CDR1 is SGHAT and CDR2 is FQNNGV. After removal of 1 base from V and 5 bases from J, the junction contained 10 bases not matched to a gene. Written as DNA, the CDR3 is TGTGCCAGCAGCTTAGTCTGGCTAGCGGGAGTAGGGACCGGGGAGCTGTTTTTT. Protein product: CASSLVWLAGVGTGELFF.

CDR3 region: CASSEDWAEKLFF. The CDR3 region has the DNA TGTGCCAGCAGTGAGGACTGGGCGGAAAAACTGTTTTTT. This rearrangement joins TRBV2 to TRBJ1-4; D gene uncertain. The CDR3 sequence is 13 residues long. Germline lookup yields CDR1 SNHLY and CDR2 FYNNEI. The V end was cut by 3 bases, the J end by 8 bases, with 10 bases between.

V and J are TRBV28 and TRBJ2-3; TRBD1 matches at 9 bases. V was clipped by 6 bases and J by 3 bases; unmatched bases: 16. The CDR3 has 18 amino acids. Germline CDR1 MDHEN, CDR2 SYDVKM. The CDR3 loop reads CASSISNPGQGETDTQYF. The DNA of the CDR3 is TGTGCCAGCAGCATAAGTAACCCGGGACAGGGTGAGACAGATACGCAGTATTTT.

The chain uses TRBV4-1 and TRBJ1-2; tentative D call: TRBD1 (5 bases). V was trimmed by 0 bases and J by 4 bases, leaving 15 bases between them. The CDR3 is 16 residues long. In germline, CDR1 is MGHRA, CDR2 YSYEKL. The CDR3 loop is CASSQESRGNGYGYTF. DNA for the CDR3: TGCGCCAGCAGCCAAGAGAGTCGGGGGAACGGCTATGGCTACACCTTC.

The chain carries TRBV6-5 and TRBJ1-5; a weak D match, TRBD1 (5 bases). V shed 9 bases and J shed 2 bases, with 14 bases lying between them. There are 14 residues in the CDR3. Germline lookup yields CDR1 MNHEY and CDR2 SVGAGI. As DNA, the CDR3 is TGTGCCAGTTCAAGGGGTGTCGGCAATCAGCCCCAGCATTTT. This encodes CASSRGVGNQPQHF.

The rearrangement joins TRBV5-1 to TRBJ2-7; 8 bases agree with TRBD1. The CDR3 has 15 residues. Per germline, CDR1 SGHRS and CDR2 YFSETQ. V gave up 4 bases and J gave up 5 bases; unmatched junction bases: 11. CDR3 in DNA: TGCGCCAGCAGCCTGGGGGGACAGGAGAATGACGAGCAGTACTTC. The encoded protein is CASSLGGQENDEQYF.

On this clone itself: One junction end disagrees with the germline gene, perhaps due to a read error. This chain uses TRBV6-5 with TRBJ2-1; D not certain. In germline, CDR1 is MNHEY, CDR2 SVGAGI. CDR3 length: 10 residues. CDR3 nucleotides: TGTGCCAGCAGACAAAACGAGGAGCTCTTC. Protein: CASRQNEELF.

There are a few counts of this clone. The chain uses TRBV5-5 and TRBJ2-3; possible D gene TRBD1, 5 bases. The CDR3 extends over 13 amino acids. Germline loops: CDR1 SGHKS, CDR2 YYEKEE (reference sequence). V lost 6 bases and J lost 6, with 14 bases in between. Written as DNA, the CDR3 is TGTGCCAGCACCATCCCTTCAGGGGATACGCAGTATTTT. This gives the protein CASTIPSGDTQYF.

The rearrangement links TRBV27 to TRBJ2-3; D is ambiguous. This CDR3 spans 13 amino acids. Germline assignment: CDR1 MNHEY and CDR2 SMNVEV (reference sequence). V lost 3 bases and J lost 6, with 10 bases in between. The CDR3 here is CASSFSSLDTQYF. The CDR3, as DNA: TGTGCCAGCAGTTTTTCCTCCCTCGATACGCAGTATTTT.

The gene calls are TRBV7-9 and TRBJ2-3, with 10 bases matching TRBD2. With 1 base clipped from V and 0 bases from J, the junction kept 10 bases outside the gene matches. Germline V gene lookup returns CDR1 SEHNR and CDR2 FQNEAQ (reference sequence). The CDR3 has 19 residues. CDR3 residues: CASSLERPSGSYSTDTQYF. Written as DNA, the CDR3 is TGTGCCAGCAGCTTAGAACGGCCTAGCGGGAGTTATAGCACAGATACGCAGTATTTT.

The gene calls are TRBV7-6 and TRBJ1-2, with a tentative D call TRBD1 (6 bases). CDR3 length equals 16 residues. The germline CDR1 and CDR2 sequences are SGHVS and FNYEAQ. Trimming cost V 5 bases and J 1 base, with 17 bases left between them. CDR3 sequence: CASSPGGGAGNYGYTF. Written as DNA, the CDR3 is TGTGCCAGCAGCCCCGGAGGGGGGGCGGGTAACTATGGCTACACCTTC.

This chain links TRBV14 with TRBJ1-2; no definite D call. The CDR3 consists of 15 residues. The germline CDR1 and CDR2 sequences are SGHDN and FVKESK. With 0 bases removed from V and 3 bases from J, the gap between germline ends came to 11 bases. The CDR3 coding sequence is TGTGCCAGCAGCCAAGAACGCGGATTTGACTATGGCTACACCTTC. This gives the protein CASSQERGFDYGYTF.

This chain uses TRBV18 with TRBJ1-2; 7 bases are a match to TRBD1. Germline-derived CDR1 and CDR2 are KGHSH and LQKENI. CDR3 length: 14 residues. Trimming took 6 bases from V and 8 from J; bases not matched to a gene: 12. The chain's CDR3 is CASSESTGTRGYTF. Written as DNA, the CDR3 is TGTGCCAGCTCCGAGTCGACAGGGACGAGGGGCTACACCTTC.

CDR3 region: CASSLGGQYTEAFF. CDR3 DNA sequence: TGCGCCAGCAGCCTAGGGGGACAGTACACTGAAGCTTTCTTT. The V call is TRBV5-1, the J call TRBJ1-1; 7 positions match TRBD1. In germline, CDR1 is SGHRS, CDR2 YFSETQ. The CDR3 extends over 14 amino acids. Trimming at V came to 4 bases and at J to 3 bases, leaving 6 bases not matched to a gene. The variable domain in full, completed from reference TRBV5-1 and TRBJ1-1, reads KAGVTQTPRYLIKTRGQQVTLSCSPISGHRSVSWYQQTPGQGLQFLFEYFSETQRNKGNFPGRFSGRQFSNSRSEMNVSTLELGDSALYLCASSLGGQYTEAFFGQGTRLTVV.

V gene TRBV27 combines with J gene TRBJ2-3, with no clear D. Trimming pared 3 bases from V and 3 bases from J, leaving 13 bases between. Germline-derived CDR1 and CDR2 are MNHEY and SMNVEV (reference sequence). The length of the CDR3 is 15 residues. The CDR3 sequence: CASSFDKFTTDTQYF. In DNA, the CDR3 is TGTGCCAGCAGTTTCGACAAATTTACGACAGATACGCAGTATTTT.

This clone was counted once. The rearrangement uses TRBV5-1 and TRBJ1-1; 7 bases match TRBD1. The V gene end was trimmed by 4 bases and the J gene end by 6 bases; junction bases not matched to a gene: 3. Germline CDR1 SGHRS, CDR2 YFSETQ. The CDR3 extends over 12 amino acids. The CDR3 nucleotides read TGCGCCAGCAGCAGACAGGGAGCTGAAGCTTTCTTT. This encodes CASSRQGAEAFF.

The chain carries TRBV6-5 and TRBJ1-4; 7 nucleotides agree with TRBD1. V lost 6 bases and J lost 7; bases outside the gene matches: 11. CDR3 length: 15 amino acids. The germline gives CDR1 MNHEY, CDR2 SVGAGI. The CDR3 DNA sequence: TGTGCCAGCAGGGATGATACAGGGGTCTTTGAAAAACTGTTTTTT. It codes for CASRDDTGVFEKLFF.

This clone was seen just once. The rearrangement links TRBV28 to TRBJ2-7, with 14 bases matching TRBD2. CDR1 and CDR2 from the germline V gene are MDHEN and SYDVKM. With 6 bases clipped from V and 5 bases from J, the junction kept 15 bases outside the gene matches. This CDR3 comprises 18 residues. Written as DNA, the CDR3 is TGTGCCAGCAGCTTCCGGGGCTCCGGGACTAGCGGGAGCCACGAGCAGTACTTC. It is translated as CASSFRGSGTSGSHEQYF.

The rearrangement uses TRBV9 and TRBJ1-2, with TRBD1 as a possible D gene (5 bases). This CDR3 region has 17 residues. The germline V gene encodes CDR1 SGDLS and CDR2 YYNGEE. V was shortened by 4 bases and J by 5 bases, with 24 bases between the two germline ends. The CDR3 bases are TGTGCCAGCAGCTCCTCTCACGGTGGGGGGGGGAGGTATGGCTACACCTTC. Translated: CASSSSHGGGGRYGYTF. The variable domain in full, with the rest retrieved from reference TRBV9 and TRBJ1-2, is DSGVTQTPKHLITATGQRVTLRCSPRSGDLSVYWYQQSLDQGLQFLIQYYNGEERAKGNILERFSAQQFPDLHSELNLSSLELGDSALYFCASSSSHGGGGRYGYTFGSGTRLTVV.

V gene TRBV7-9 combines with J gene TRBJ2-3; D is undetermined. Germline CDR1 SEHNR, CDR2 FQNEAQ (reference sequence). The CDR3 is made up of 15 amino acids. V was shortened by 3 bases and J by 1 base, with 11 bases between the two germline ends. This CDR3 reads CASSLMRWRTDTQYF. The CDR3 DNA is TGTGCCAGCAGCTTGATGCGGTGGCGCACAGATACGCAGTATTTT. The full variable domain, completed using reference TRBV7-9 and TRBJ2-3, is DTGVSQNPRHKITKRGQNVTFRCDPISEHNRLYWYRQTLGQGPEFLTYFQNEAQLEKSRLLSDRFSAERPKGSFSTLEIQRTEQGDSAMYLCASSLMRWRTDTQYFGPGTRLTVL.

The gene calls are TRBV7-9 and TRBJ2-3; no definite D call. The germline gives CDR1 SEHNR, CDR2 FQNEAQ (reference sequence). V was cut by 3 bases and J by 4 bases, with 11 bases left in between. The CDR3 consists of 14 residues. The CDR3, as DNA: TGTGCCAGCAGCTTGCTACTACAATCAGATACGCAGTATTTT. This codes for CASSLLLQSDTQYF.

V usage is TRBV11-1 and J usage is TRBJ1-1; D gene ambiguous. The germline CDR1 and CDR2 sequences are SGHAT and FQDESV (reference sequence). This CDR3 has 13 amino acids. Trimming cost V 5 bases and J 3 bases, with 10 bases left between them. In DNA, the CDR3 is TGTGCCAGCAGCACCCTAATTTACACTGAAGCTTTCTTT. It specifies CASSTLIYTEAFF.

This clone has only one observation. This sequence joins TRBV7-3 and TRBJ2-1, with D tentatively TRBD2 (5 bases). The CDR3 consists of 12 residues. Trimming took off 5 bases at V and 10 bases at J, with 12 bases between the two ends. Germline values: CDR1 SGHTA, CDR2 FQGTGA. The CDR3 here is CASSPTSEEQFF. DNA of the CDR3: TGTGCCAGCAGCCCTACTAGTGAGGAGCAGTTCTTC.

The chain carries TRBV6-1 and TRBJ2-3, with D tentatively TRBD2 (6 bases). The germline CDR1 and CDR2 sequences are MNHNS and SASEGT. This CDR3 has 14 amino acids. V was clipped by 10 bases and J by 7 bases, with 21 bases between them. This CDR3 reads CAMGKDGSMNTQYF. In DNA form, the CDR3 reads TGTGCCATGGGGAAGGACGGGAGTATGAATACGCAGTATTTT.

The chain couples TRBV4-1 to TRBJ1-1, with 7 bases matching TRBD1. This CDR3 has 16 residues. Germline CDR1 is MGHRA and CDR2 is YSYEKL. With 2 bases clipped from V and 1 base from J, the junction kept 7 bases outside the gene matches. CDR3 sequence reads: CASSQPGGRRNTEAFF. CDR3 nucleotides: TGCGCCAGCAGCCAACCAGGGGGGCGTAGGAACACTGAAGCTTTCTTT.

CDR3 sequence: CASSDRAAANEKLFF. The DNA for the CDR3 is TGTGCCAGCAGTGACAGAGCAGCGGCTAATGAAAAACTGTTTTTT. V gene TRBV25-1 combines with J gene TRBJ1-4; D ambiguous. Germline V gene lookup returns CDR1 MGHDK and CDR2 SYGVNS. This CDR3 has 15 residues. Between the trimmed V and J ends, which lost 3 bases and 3 bases, there was a span of 11 bases.